A selection of T cell receptor beta chains follows, all from one sample in a study of blood T cell repertoires in COVID-19. The method was immunoSEQ multiplex PCR; TCRdb's version includes in-frame clones alone and lacks a portion of them. The sample carries 150,000 to 200,000 clones, about 84% recorded once. Material for sequencing was PBMCs or T cells enriched from blood (not recorded which). The receptor source for this set is a man between 45 and 60 years old who had recovered from COVID-19. Each CDR3 is given with its conserved first and last residue. Each record gives: V gene, J gene, D gene, clone size, CDR3 protein, CDR3 DNA. D genes are given only for firm matches. Part of the rows lack a size; the others show once, few, many or a class for expanded clones.

>TRBV3-1/TRBV3-2|TRBJ1-2|TRBD1|few
CASSQIGTGRGYGYTF
TGTGCCAGCAGCCAGATTGGGACAGGGAGGGGCTATGGCTACACCTTC
>TRBV19|TRBJ2-7|-|-
CASSPRQGGYEQYF
TGTGCCAGTAGCCCGCGGCAGGGTGGATACGAGCAGTACTTC
>TRBV2|TRBJ2-7|TRBD2|once
CAVQRGGLYEQYF
TGTGCCGTCCAGCGGGGGGGTCTCTACGAGCAGTACTTC
>TRBV6-2/TRBV6-3|TRBJ1-3|-|few
CASSPKPGANSGNTIYF
TGTGCCAGCAGCCCTAAGCCAGGGGCGAACTCTGGAAACACCATATATTTT
>TRBV10-2|TRBJ2-2|-|-
CASRGREYTGELFF
TGCGCCAGCAGAGGCAGGGAATACACCGGGGAGCTGTTTTTT
>TRBV6-2/TRBV6-3|TRBJ2-3|-|-
CASSYSTAGPDTQYF
TGTGCCAGCAGTTACTCGACGGCAGGGCCAGATACGCAGTATTTT
>TRBV9|TRBJ1-1|-|few
CASSVEARAGTEAFF
TGTGCCAGCAGCGTAGAGGCGCGGGCGGGGACTGAAGCTTTCTTT
>TRBV4-1|TRBJ1-6|-|-
CASSQEAGQGTYSPLHF
TGCGCCAGCAGCCAAGAAGCCGGACAAGGGACTTATTCACCCCTCCACTTT
>TRBV5-4|TRBJ2-5|-|-
CASSKARKETQYF
TGTGCCAGCAGTAAGGCTAGGAAAGAGACCCAGTACTTC
>TRBV5-1|TRBJ2-2|TRBD2|-
CASSLHSGGAPAGELFF
TGCGCCAGCAGCTTGCATAGCGGGGGGGCCCCCGCCGGGGAGCTGTTTTTT
>TRBV12-5|TRBJ1-2|TRBD1|-
CASGSGGQASSYTF
TGTGCTAGTGGTTCCGGGGGACAGGCATCGAGCTACACCTTC
>TRBV5-5|TRBJ2-1|TRBD1|-
CASSSLPGQGKNEQFF
TGTGCCAGCAGCTCCCTACCGGGACAGGGTAAAAATGAGCAGTTCTTC
>TRBV6-5|TRBJ2-7|TRBD1|-
CASSPTGFTYEQYF
TGTGCCAGCAGTCCGACAGGGTTCACCTACGAGCAGTACTTC
>TRBV5-8|TRBJ1-1|TRBD1|-
CASSLWGQGDTEAFF
TGTGCCAGCAGCCTCTGGGGACAGGGCGACACTGAAGCTTTCTTT
>TRBV10-3|TRBJ2-6|TRBD2|-
CAISSGGSSSGANVLTF
TGTGCCATCAGTAGCGGGGGGTCCAGCTCTGGGGCCAACGTCCTGACTTTC
>TRBV3-1/TRBV3-2|TRBJ1-2|-|-
CASSQVGDRSNYGYTF
TGTGCCAGCAGCCAAGTCGGAGACAGGTCCAACTATGGCTACACCTTC
>TRBV19|TRBJ2-7|-|-
CASTGTPHYEQYF
TGTGCCAGTACCGGGACACCGCACTACGAGCAGTACTTC
>TRBV19|TRBJ2-2|-|-
CASSIELNTGELFF
TGTGCCAGTAGTATCGAGCTAAACACCGGGGAGCTGTTTTTT
>TRBV7-9|TRBJ2-5|TRBD2|many
CASSPQGTRQETQYF
TGTGCCAGCAGCCCCCAAGGGACTAGACAAGAGACCCAGTACTTC
>TRBV7-9|TRBJ1-2|-|-
CASSSTGRNYGYTF
TGTGCCAGCAGCTCTACAGGGCGAAACTATGGCTACACCTTC
>TRBV12-3/TRBV12-4|TRBJ2-2|-|few
CASSYPAGELFF
TGTGCCAGCAGCTACCCCGCCGGGGAGCTGTTTTTT
>TRBV5-1|TRBJ2-1|TRBD2|-
CASRGGDNEQFF
TGCGCCAGCAGGGGAGGGGACAATGAGCAGTTCTTC
>TRBV12-3/TRBV12-4|TRBJ1-1|TRBD1|-
CATATGTTEAFF
TGTGCCACCGCGACAGGGACGACTGAAGCTTTCTTT
>TRBV5-4|TRBJ2-2|-|-
CASSLLLNTGELFF
TGTGCCAGCAGCCTCCTCTTGAACACCGGGGAGCTGTTTTTT
>TRBV6-5|TRBJ2-3|-|-
CASSYLRATDTQYF
TGTGCCAGCAGTTACCTGAGGGCAACAGATACGCAGTATTTT
>TRBV7-9|TRBJ1-2|TRBD1|-
CASSEDRGRDGYTF
TGTGCCAGCAGCGAAGACAGGGGAAGAGACGGCTACACCTTC
>TRBV6-5|TRBJ2-1|-|-
CASGELGYNEQFF
TGTGCCAGCGGGGAGTTGGGCTACAATGAGCAGTTCTTC
>TRBV28|TRBJ2-6|-|-
CASSLFVPSGANVLTF
TGTGCCAGCAGTTTATTCGTTCCCTCTGGGGCCAACGTCCTGACTTTC
>TRBV5-6|TRBJ2-1|-|-
CASSTGREVLDEQFF
TGTGCCAGCAGCACTGGAAGGGAGGTACTCGATGAGCAGTTCTTC
>TRBV5-1|TRBJ2-1|TRBD2|-
CASSPDSGSYNEQFF
TGCGCCAGCAGCCCGGATAGCGGGTCCTACAATGAGCAGTTCTTC
>TRBV12-3/TRBV12-4|TRBJ1-6|-|-
CASRQQGPLHF
TGTGCCAGCAGGCAACAGGGTCCCCTCCACTTT
>TRBV30|TRBJ1-2|-|-
CAWSGERYGYTF
TGTGCCTGGAGCGGGGAGAGATATGGCTACACCTTC
>TRBV3-1/TRBV3-2|TRBJ2-1|-|-
CASSPDGEKQFF
TGTGCCAGCAGCCCGGATGGGGAGAAGCAGTTCTTC
>TRBV27|TRBJ1-1|TRBD1|-
CASRLGQAEGGTEAFF
TGTGCCAGCAGACTGGGACAGGCGGAAGGGGGCACTGAAGCTTTCTTT
>TRBV7-2|TRBJ2-7|-|-
CASSLGGTGIYEQYF
TGTGCCAGCAGCTTAGGTGGAACAGGGATCTACGAGCAGTACTTC
>TRBV19|TRBJ1-2|TRBD1|-
CASSIDRGYGYTF
TGTGCCAGTAGTATCGACAGGGGCTATGGCTACACCTTC
>TRBV5-4|TRBJ2-1|TRBD2|once
CASYRLAGDNNEQFF
TGTGCCAGCTACAGACTAGCGGGAGATAACAATGAGCAGTTCTTC
>TRBV12-5|TRBJ2-2|-|-
CASGSLARGELFF
TGTGCTAGTGGTTCACTAGCCAGGGGGGAGCTGTTTTTT
>TRBV28|TRBJ1-2|TRBD1|-
CASKRGTAKTNYGYTF
TGTGCCAGCAAACGCGGGACAGCCAAAACTAACTATGGCTACACCTTC
>TRBV11-2|TRBJ1-1|-|-
CASSPPGARAFF
TGTGCCAGCAGCCCCCCAGGGGCGAGGGCTTTCTTT
>TRBV5-5|TRBJ2-1|TRBD2|-
CASSGSLTSGGHEQFF
TGTGCCAGCAGCGGGTCGCTTACTAGCGGGGGGCATGAGCAGTTCTTC
>TRBV5-4|TRBJ1-3|TRBD1|few
CASSSGTGLGNTIYF
TGTGCCAGCAGCAGCGGGACAGGACTAGGAAACACCATATATTTT
>TRBV2|TRBJ1-2|-|-
CASSDWAGYNYGYTF
TGTGCCAGCAGTGATTGGGCAGGCTATAACTATGGCTACACCTTC
>TRBV4-2|TRBJ1-5|TRBD1|few
CASSHGQTGAPNQPQHF
TGTGCCAGCAGCCATGGACAAACAGGGGCGCCAAATCAGCCCCAGCATTTT
>TRBV7-3|TRBJ2-2|-|-
CASSLYDTGELFF
TGTGCCAGCAGCTTATATGACACCGGGGAGCTGTTTTTT
>TRBV12-3/TRBV12-4|TRBJ2-7|-|-
CASSLSGRDEQYF
TGTGCCAGCAGTTTGTCGGGCAGGGATGAACAGTACTTC
>TRBV7-6|TRBJ2-1|-|-
CASSQIPSGSSYNEQFF
TGTGCCAGCAGCCAGATCCCCAGCGGAAGCTCCTACAATGAGCAGTTCTTC
>TRBV5-5|TRBJ1-4|TRBD1|once
CASSLQGTGREKLFF
TGTGCCAGCAGCTTGCAAGGGACAGGGCGTGAAAAACTGTTTTTT
>TRBV4-1|TRBJ1-2|-|-
CASSHGRTGYGYTF
TGCGCCAGCAGCCACGGGAGGACTGGGTATGGCTACACCTTC
>TRBV18|TRBJ2-7|TRBD1|-
CASTFRQGEGQYF
TGTGCCAGCACCTTTAGACAGGGCGAAGGGCAGTACTTC
>TRBV6-5|TRBJ1-5|-|-
CASRRQQGNQPQHF
TGTGCCAGCAGACGCCAACAGGGCAATCAGCCCCAGCATTTT
>TRBV7-6|TRBJ2-1|TRBD2|-
CASSTGLAGGRSNEQFF
TGTGCCAGCAGCACGGGACTAGCGGGGGGGCGTAGCAATGAGCAGTTCTTC
>TRBV18|TRBJ1-1|-|-
CASSPEGPTEAFF
TGTGCCAGCTCACCGGAGGGACCAACTGAAGCTTTCTTT
>TRBV25-1|TRBJ2-3|-|-
CASSGGVDTQYF
TGTGCCAGCAGTGGGGGGGTCGATACGCAGTATTTT